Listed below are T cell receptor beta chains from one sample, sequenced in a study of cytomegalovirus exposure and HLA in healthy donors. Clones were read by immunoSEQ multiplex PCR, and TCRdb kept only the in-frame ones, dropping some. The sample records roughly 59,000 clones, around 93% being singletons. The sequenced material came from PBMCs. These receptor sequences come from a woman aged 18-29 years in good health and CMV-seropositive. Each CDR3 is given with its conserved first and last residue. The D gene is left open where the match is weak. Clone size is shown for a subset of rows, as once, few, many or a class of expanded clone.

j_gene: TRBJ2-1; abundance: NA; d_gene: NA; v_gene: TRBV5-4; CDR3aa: CASSLSSGLLSYNEQFF; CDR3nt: TGTGCCAGCAGCCTAAGTAGCGGTCTCCTCTCCTACAATGAGCAGTTCTTC
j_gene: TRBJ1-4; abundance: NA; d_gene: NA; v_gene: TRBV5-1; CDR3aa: CASSPGGTTNEKLFF; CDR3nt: TGCGCCAGCAGCCCGGGGGGGACAACTAATGAAAAACTGTTTTTT
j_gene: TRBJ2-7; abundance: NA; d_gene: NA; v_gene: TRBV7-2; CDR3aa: CASSLGRGVDLFDEQYF; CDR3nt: TGTGCCAGCAGCTTAGGTAGAGGAGTCGATCTCTTCGACGAGCAGTACTTC
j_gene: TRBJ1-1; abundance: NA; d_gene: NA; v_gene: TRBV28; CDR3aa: CASSPRQFRTEAFF; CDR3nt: TGTGCCAGCAGTCCGCGACAGTTCCGCACTGAAGCTTTCTTT
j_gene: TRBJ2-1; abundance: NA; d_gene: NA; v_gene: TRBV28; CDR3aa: CASSYPGGLYNEQFF; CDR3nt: TGTGCCAGCAGTTACCCGGGCGGGCTGTACAATGAGCAGTTCTTC
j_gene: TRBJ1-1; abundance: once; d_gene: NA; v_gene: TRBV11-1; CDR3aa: CASSGTPNTEAFF; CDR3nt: TGTGCCAGTTCCGGGACACCGAACACTGAAGCTTTCTTT
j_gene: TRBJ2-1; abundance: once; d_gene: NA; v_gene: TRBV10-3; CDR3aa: CAIRDGTTEVTRNEQFF; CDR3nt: TGTGCCATCAGAGACGGAACGACAGAGGTTACTCGCAATGAGCAGTTCTTC
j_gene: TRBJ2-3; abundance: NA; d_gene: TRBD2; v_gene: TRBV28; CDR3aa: CASSLTKREGRTDTQYF; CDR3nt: TGTGCCAGCAGTCTTACTAAGCGGGAGGGCCGTACAGATACGCAGTATTTT
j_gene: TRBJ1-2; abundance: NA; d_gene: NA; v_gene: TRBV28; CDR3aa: CASSLLIIRDNDNYGYTF; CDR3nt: TGTGCCAGCAGTTTATTAATAATAAGGGACAATGATAACTATGGCTACACCTTC
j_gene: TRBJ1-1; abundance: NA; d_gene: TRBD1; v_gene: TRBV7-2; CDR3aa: CASKNRGLAEAFF; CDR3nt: TGTGCCAGCAAAAACAGGGGGCTGGCTGAAGCTTTCTTT
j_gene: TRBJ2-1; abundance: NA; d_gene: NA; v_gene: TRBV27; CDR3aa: CASSSRSIYEQFF; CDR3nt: TGTGCCAGCAGTTCCCGGTCGATTTATGAGCAGTTCTTC
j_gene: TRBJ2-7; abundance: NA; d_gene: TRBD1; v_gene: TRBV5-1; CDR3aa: CASSLEGQGIDEQYF; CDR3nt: TGCGCCAGCAGCTTGGAGGGACAGGGTATAGACGAGCAGTACTTC
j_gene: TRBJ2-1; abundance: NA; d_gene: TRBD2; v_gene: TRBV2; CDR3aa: CASGSAGGLPYNEQFF; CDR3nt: TGTGCCAGCGGGAGCGCGGGGGGCCTTCCTTACAATGAGCAGTTCTTC
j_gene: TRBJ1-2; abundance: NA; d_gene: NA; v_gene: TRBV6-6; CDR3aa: CASSGQGFENYGYTF; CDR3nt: TGTGCCAGCAGCGGCCAGGGGTTCGAAAACTATGGCTACACCTTC
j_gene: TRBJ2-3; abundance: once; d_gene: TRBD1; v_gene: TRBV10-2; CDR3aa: CASSGTDWTDTQYF; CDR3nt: TGCGCCAGCAGCGGGACAGATTGGACAGATACGCAGTATTTT
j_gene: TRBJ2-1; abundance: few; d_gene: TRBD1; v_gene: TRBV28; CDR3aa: CASNRQGRAYNEQFF; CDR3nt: TGTGCCAGTAACCGACAGGGCCGTGCATACAATGAGCAGTTCTTC
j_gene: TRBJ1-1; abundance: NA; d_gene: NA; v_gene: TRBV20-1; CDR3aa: CSARPDTEAFF; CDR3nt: TGCAGTGCTAGACCGGACACTGAAGCTTTCTTT
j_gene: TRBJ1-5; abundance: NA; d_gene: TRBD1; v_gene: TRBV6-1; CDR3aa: CASIVGQGASQPQHF; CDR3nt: TGTGCCAGCATCGTGGGACAGGGGGCGTCTCAGCCCCAGCATTTT
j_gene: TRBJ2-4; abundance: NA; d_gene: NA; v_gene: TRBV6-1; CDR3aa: CASSPSGAKNIQYF; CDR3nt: TGTGCCAGCAGTCCCAGCGGGGCCAAAAACATTCAGTACTTC
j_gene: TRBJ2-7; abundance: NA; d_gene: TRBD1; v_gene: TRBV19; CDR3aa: CASSHPGQGGLYEQYF; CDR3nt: TGTGCCAGTAGCCACCCGGGACAGGGGGGATTGTACGAGCAGTACTTC
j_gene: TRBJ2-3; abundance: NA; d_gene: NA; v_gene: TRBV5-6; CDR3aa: CASSWLRGGTDTQYF; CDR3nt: TGTGCCAGCAGCTGGTTAAGGGGGGGGACAGATACGCAGTATTTT
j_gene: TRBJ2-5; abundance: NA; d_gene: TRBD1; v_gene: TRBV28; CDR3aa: CASSRGTVSQETQYF; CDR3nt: TGTGCCAGCAGCCGAGGGACAGTATCCCAAGAGACCCAGTACTTC
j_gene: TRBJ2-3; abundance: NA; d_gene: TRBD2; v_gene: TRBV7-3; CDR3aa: CASSMGLAGTDTQYF; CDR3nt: TGTGCCAGCAGCATGGGACTAGCGGGTACAGATACGCAGTATTTT
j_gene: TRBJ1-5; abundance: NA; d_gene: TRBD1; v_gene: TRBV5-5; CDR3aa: CASSRTGRNQPQHF; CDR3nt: TGTGCCAGCAGCCGGACAGGGAGGAATCAGCCCCAGCATTTT
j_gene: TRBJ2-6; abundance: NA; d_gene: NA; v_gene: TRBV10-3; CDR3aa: CAIGAPRSGANVLTF; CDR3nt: TGTGCCATCGGGGCCCCGAGGTCTGGGGCCAACGTCCTGACTTTC
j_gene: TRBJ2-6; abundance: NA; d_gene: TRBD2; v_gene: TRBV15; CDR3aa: CATSREGRAGANVLTF; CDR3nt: TGTGCCACCAGCAGGGAGGGGAGGGCTGGGGCCAACGTCCTGACTTTC
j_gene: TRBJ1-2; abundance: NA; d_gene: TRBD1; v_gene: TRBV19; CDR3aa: CASKDRVGGYTF; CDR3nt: TGTGCCAGTAAGGACAGGGTGGGAGGCTACACCTTC
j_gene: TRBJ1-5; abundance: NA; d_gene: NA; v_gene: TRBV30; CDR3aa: CAWSDISNQPQHF; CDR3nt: TGTGCCTGGAGTGATATTAGCAATCAGCCCCAGCATTTT
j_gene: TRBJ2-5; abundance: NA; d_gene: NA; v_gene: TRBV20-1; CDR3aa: CSAPARETQYF; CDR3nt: TGCAGTGCCCCTGCTAGGGAGACCCAGTACTTC
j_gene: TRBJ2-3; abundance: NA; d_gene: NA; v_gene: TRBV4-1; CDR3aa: CASSQWGPGTLGDTQYF; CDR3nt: TGCGCCAGCAGCCAGTGGGGGCCAGGGACCCTGGGAGATACGCAGTATTTT
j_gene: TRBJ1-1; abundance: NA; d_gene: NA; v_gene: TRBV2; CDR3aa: CASSRQYLNTEAFF; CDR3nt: TGTGCCAGCAGTCGACAGTACTTGAACACTGAAGCTTTCTTT
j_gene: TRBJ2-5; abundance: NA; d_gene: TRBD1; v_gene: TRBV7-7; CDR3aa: CASSSDRAGETQYF; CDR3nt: TGTGCCAGCAGTTCCGACAGGGCTGGGGAGACCCAGTACTTC
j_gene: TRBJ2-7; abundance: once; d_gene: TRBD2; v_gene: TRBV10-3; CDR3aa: CAINAGGTYEQYF; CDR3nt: TGTGCCATCAACGCGGGAGGGACCTACGAGCAGTACTTC
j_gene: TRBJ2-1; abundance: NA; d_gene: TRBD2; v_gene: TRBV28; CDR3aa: CASSSLWASGGDEQFF; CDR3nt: TGTGCCAGCAGTTCACTCTGGGCTAGCGGGGGAGATGAGCAGTTCTTC
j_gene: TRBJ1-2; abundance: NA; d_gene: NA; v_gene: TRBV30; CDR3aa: CAWIFADRGNYGYTF; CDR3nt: TGTGCCTGGATCTTCGCAGACCGGGGGAACTATGGCTACACCTTC
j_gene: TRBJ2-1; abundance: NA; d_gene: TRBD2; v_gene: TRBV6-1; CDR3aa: CASGRREGIEQFF; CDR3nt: TGTGCCAGTGGGAGGCGGGAGGGGATAGAGCAGTTCTTC
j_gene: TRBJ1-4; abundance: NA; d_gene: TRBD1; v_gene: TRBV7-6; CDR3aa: CASSPDTGGSGEKLFF; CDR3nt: TGTGCCAGCAGCCCGGACACAGGGGGCTCTGGTGAAAAACTGTTTTTT
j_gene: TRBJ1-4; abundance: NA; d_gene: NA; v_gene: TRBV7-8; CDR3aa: CASSPGAGEKLFF; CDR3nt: TGTGCCAGCAGTCCAGGGGCAGGAGAAAAACTGTTTTTT
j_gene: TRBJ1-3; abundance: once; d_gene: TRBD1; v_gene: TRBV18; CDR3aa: CASSPAGTGFSGNTIYF; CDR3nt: TGTGCCAGCTCACCAGCCGGGACAGGCTTCTCTGGAAACACCATATATTTT
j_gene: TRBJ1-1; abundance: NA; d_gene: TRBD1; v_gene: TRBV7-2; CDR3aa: CASSSRTGRNTEAFF; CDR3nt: TGTGCCAGCAGCTCCCGGACAGGGCGGAACACTGAAGCTTTCTTT
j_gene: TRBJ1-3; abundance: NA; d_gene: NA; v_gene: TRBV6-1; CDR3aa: CASSEFHSGNTIYF; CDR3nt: TGTGCCAGCAGTGAATTCCACTCTGGAAACACCATATATTTT
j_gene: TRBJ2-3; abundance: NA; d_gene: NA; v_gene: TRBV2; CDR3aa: CASSSYTDTQYF; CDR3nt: TGTGCCAGCAGTAGCTACACAGATACGCAGTATTTT
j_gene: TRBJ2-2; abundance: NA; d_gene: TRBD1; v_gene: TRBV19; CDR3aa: CASRTGGNGELFF; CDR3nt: TGTGCCAGTAGAACAGGGGGCAACGGGGAGCTGTTTTTT
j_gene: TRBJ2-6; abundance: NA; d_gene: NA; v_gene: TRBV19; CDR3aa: CASSTSRWGTETSGANVLTF; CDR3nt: TGTGCCAGTAGTACCAGTCGCTGGGGGACTGAGACCTCTGGGGCCAACGTCCTGACTTTC
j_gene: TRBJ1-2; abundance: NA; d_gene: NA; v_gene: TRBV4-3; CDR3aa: CASSPRGSSGYTF; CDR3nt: TGCGCCAGCAGTCCGCGTGGTTCCTCTGGCTACACCTTC
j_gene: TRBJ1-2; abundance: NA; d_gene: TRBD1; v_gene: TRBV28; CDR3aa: CASNRGQFSFFPLNYGYTF; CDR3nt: TGTGCCAGCAACCGGGGACAGTTCTCGTTTTTCCCGCTGAACTATGGCTACACCTTC
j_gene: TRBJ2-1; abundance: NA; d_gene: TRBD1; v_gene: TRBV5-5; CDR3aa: CASSFPGQGVNNEQFF; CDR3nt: TGTGCCAGCAGCTTTCCGGGACAGGGTGTAAACAATGAGCAGTTCTTC
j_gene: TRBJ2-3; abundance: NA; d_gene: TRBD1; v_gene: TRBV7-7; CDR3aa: CASSYTGADTQYF; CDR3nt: TGTGCCAGCAGCTACACAGGGGCAGATACGCAGTATTTT
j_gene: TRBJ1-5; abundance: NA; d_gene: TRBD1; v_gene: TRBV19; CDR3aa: CASSEQGNQPQHF; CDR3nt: TGTGCCAGTAGTGAACAGGGGAATCAGCCCCAGCATTTT
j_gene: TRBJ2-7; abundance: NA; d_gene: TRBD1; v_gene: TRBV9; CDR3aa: CASSAAYRGGEQYF; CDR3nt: TGTGCCAGCAGCGCCGCCTACAGGGGTGGAGAGCAGTACTTC
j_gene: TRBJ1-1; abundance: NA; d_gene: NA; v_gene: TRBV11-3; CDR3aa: CASSSGQGGTEAFF; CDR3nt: TGTGCCAGCAGCTCAGGACAAGGGGGCACTGAAGCTTTCTTT
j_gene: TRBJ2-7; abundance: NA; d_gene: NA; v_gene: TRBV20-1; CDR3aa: CSAGGANEQYF; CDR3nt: TGCAGTGCTGGGGGGGCAAACGAGCAGTACTTC